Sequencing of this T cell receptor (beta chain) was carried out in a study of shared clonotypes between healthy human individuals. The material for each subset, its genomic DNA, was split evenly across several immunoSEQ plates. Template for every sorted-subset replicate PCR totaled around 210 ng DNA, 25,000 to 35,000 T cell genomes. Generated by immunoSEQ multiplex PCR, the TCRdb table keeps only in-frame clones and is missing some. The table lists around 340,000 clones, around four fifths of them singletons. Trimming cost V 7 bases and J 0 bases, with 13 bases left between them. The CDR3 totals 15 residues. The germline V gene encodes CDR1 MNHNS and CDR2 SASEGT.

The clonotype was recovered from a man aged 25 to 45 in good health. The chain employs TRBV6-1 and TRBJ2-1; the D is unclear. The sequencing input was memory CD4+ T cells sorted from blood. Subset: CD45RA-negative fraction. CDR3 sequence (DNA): TGTGCCAGCAAGCCCGACTCATACTCCTACAATGAGCAGTTCTTC. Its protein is CASKPDSYSYNEQFF.